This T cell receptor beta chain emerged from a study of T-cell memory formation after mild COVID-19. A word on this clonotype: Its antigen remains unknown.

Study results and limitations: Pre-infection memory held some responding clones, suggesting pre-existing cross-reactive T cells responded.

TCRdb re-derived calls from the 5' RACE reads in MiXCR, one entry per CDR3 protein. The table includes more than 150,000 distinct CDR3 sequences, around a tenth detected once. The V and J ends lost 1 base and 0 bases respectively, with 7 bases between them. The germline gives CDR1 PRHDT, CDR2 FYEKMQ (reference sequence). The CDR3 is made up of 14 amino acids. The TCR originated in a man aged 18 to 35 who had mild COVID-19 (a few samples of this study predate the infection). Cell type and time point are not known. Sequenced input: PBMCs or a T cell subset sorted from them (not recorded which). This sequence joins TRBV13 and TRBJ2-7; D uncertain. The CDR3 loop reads CASSLVGDSYEQYF. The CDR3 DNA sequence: TGTGCCAGCAGCTTAGTAGGTGACTCCTACGAGCAGTACTTC.